This record covers a single T cell receptor beta chain. This sample stems from a study of T cell changes during pregnancy in multiple sclerosis. Some clones are missing from TCRdb's copy, which holds only in-frame ones; the method was immunoSEQ multiplex PCR. The sample has some 48,000 clones, approximately 96% seen once. The CDR3 sequence is 14 residues long. Germline CDR1 SGHTA, CDR2 FQGNSA. The ends were cut back, 1 base at V and 3 bases at J, with 10 bases in the middle. V is TRBV7-2 and J is TRBJ2-7; D might be TRBD2 (6 bases). The source material was peripheral blood, sampled in the second trimester of pregnancy. The TCR was taken from a female donor with multiple sclerosis, enrolled in a pregnancy study. CDR3 sequence reads: CASSLGRGFYEQYF. DNA for the CDR3: TGTGCCAGCAGCTTAGGGAGGGGATTCTACGAGCAGTACTTC. Together with reference TRBV7-2 and TRBJ2-7, the CDR3 gives the full variable domain: GAGVSQSPSNKVTEKGKDVELRCDPISGHTALYWYRQSLGQGLEFLIYFQGNSAPDKSGLPSDRFSAERTGGSVSTLTIQRTQQEDSAVYLCASSLGRGFYEQYFGPGTRLTVT.